These 2 T cell receptor beta chains were sequenced from one sample in a study of cytomegalovirus exposure and HLA in healthy donors. Vbeta (60) and Jbeta (13) primers were used in the PCR. Sequencing used immunoSEQ multiplex PCR; TCRdb keeps in-frame clones, though not all of them. Altogether 100,000 to 150,000 clones are present, 65% to 80% being singletons, with the ten largest covering less than 15%. Sequenced: PBMCs. These receptors all come from a woman between 55 and 75 years old in good health and CMV-seropositive.

The chain couples TRBV29-1 to TRBJ1-2; no definite D call. There are 17 residues in the CDR3. CDR1 and CDR2 (germline): SQVTM, ANQGSEA. V lost 0 bases, J lost 0 bases, and 17 bases lay in between. The CDR3 DNA is TGCAGCGTTGAAGACATTGGGGAGGCCCTAGCTAACTATGGCTACACCTTC. This codes for CSVEDIGEALANYGYTF.

The genes are TRBV7-3 and TRBJ1-1; D may be TRBD1 (6 bases). The ends were cut back, 5 bases at V and 10 bases at J, with 23 bases in the middle. Germline CDR1 SGHTA, CDR2 FQGTGA. CDR3 length: 15 residues. In DNA form, the CDR3 reads TGTGCCAGCAGCCTACCCGCCGAGGGGGGGGGCCGAGCTTTCTTT. Its translation is CASSLPAEGGGRAFF.